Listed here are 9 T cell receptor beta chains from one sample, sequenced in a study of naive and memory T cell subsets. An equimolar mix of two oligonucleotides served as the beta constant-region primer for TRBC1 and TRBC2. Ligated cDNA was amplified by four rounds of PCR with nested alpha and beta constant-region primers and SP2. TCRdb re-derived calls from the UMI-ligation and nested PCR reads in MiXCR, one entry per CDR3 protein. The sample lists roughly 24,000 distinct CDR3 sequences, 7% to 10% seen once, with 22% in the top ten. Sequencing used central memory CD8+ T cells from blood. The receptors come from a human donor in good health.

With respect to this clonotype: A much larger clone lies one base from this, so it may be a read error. The CDR3 nucleotides are TGTGCCAGCAGCTTGGCCCCAAAGCTTGAGCAGTTCTTC. Its protein product is CASSLAPKLEQFF. The chain is built from TRBV5-4 and TRBJ2-1; D is uncertain. CDR3 length equals 13 residues. CDR1 and CDR2 from the germline V gene are SGHNT and YYREEE (reference sequence). V gave up 0 bases and J gave up 9 bases, with 10 bases separating them.

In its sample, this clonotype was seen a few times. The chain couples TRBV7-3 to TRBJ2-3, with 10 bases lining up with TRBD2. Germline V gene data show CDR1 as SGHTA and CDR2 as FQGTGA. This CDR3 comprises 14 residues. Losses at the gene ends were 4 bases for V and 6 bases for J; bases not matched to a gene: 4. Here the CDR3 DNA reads TGTGCCAGCAGCTCGGGACTAGCGATGGATACGCAGTATTTT. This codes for CASSSGLAMDTQYF.

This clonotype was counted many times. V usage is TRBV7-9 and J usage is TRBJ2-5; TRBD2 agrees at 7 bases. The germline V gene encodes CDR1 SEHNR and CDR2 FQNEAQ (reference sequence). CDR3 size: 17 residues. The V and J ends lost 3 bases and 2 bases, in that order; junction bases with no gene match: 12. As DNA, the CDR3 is TGTGCCAGCAGCTTCTCTCGGTGGGAGGGCCGTCAAGAGACCCAGTACTTC. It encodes CASSFSRWEGRQETQYF.

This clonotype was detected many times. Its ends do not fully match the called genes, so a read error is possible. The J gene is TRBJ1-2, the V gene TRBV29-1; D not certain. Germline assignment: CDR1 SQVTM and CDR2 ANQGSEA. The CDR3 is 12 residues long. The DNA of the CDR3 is TGCAGCGCTGAAGGGTTGTACTATGGCTACACCTTC. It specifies CSAEGLYYGYTF.

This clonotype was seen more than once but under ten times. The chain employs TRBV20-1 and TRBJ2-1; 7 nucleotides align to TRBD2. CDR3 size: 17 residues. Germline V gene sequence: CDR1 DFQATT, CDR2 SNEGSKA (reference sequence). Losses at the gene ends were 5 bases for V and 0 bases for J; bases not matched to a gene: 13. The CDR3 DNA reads TGCAGTGCTTCCGGGATGGTAGCGGGTCGCTCCTACAATGAGCAGTTCTTC. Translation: CSASGMVAGRSYNEQFF.

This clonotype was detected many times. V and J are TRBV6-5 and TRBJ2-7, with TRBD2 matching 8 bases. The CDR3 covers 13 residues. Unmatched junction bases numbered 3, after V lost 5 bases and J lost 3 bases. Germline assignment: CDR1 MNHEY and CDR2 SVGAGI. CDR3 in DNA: TGTGCCAGCAGTCCGGGACTAGACTACGAGCAGTACTTC. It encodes CASSPGLDYEQYF.

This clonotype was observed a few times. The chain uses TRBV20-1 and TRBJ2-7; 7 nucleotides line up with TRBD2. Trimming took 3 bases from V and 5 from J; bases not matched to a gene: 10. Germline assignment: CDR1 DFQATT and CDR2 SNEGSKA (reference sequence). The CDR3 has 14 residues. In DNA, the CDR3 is TGCAGTGCTAGGTCCGCGGGAGAAGTAGACGAGCAGTACTTC. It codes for CSARSAGEVDEQYF.

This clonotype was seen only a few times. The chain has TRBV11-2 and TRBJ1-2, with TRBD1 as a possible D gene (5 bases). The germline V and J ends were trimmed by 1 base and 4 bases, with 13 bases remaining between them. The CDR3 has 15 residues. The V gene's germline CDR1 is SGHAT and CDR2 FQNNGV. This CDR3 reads CASSLGPGQGYGYTF. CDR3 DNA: TGTGCCAGCAGCTTAGGGCCTGGACAAGGCTATGGCTACACCTTC.

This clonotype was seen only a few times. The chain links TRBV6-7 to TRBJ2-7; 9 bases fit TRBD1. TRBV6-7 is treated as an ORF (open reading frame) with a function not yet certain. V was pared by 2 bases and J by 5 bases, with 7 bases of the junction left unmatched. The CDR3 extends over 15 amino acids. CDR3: CASSYPGQGFHEQYF. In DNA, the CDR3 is TGTGCCAGCAGTTACCCGGGACAGGGATTTCACGAGCAGTACTTC.